The sequence of this T cell receptor (beta chain) was determined in a study of human T cells and chemical hapten exposure. Study details: Cases of alopecia areata, totalis or universalis occurred in a predominantly female patient group.

Details on this clonotype: Its antigen is as yet unknown.

One entry per CDR3 protein results from TCRdb running MiXCR on the RACE reads. The table has just under 350,000 distinct CDR3 sequences, 5.5% to 8% seen once. Overall study results and limits: While controls formed fewer of them, expanded TCRs formed significantly more large CDR3 similarity clusters. Alopecia affected the donors, so their immune response may differ from healthy people's.

The time point was: patch test 1, 2 weeks after DPC sensitization. As for treatment: therapeutic diphenylcyclopropenone sensitization with weekly scalp DPC. Germline lookup yields CDR1 SNHLY and CDR2 FYNNEI. Trimming cost V 7 bases and J 7 bases, with 22 bases left between them. This CDR3 comprises 15 residues. This chain uses TRBV2 with TRBJ2-5, with D possibly TRBD1 on 6 matching bases. This clonotype was obtained from a young woman with alopecia areata. Some clones in this sample may be carry-over from other donors' samples. The sequencing here drew on whole blood, taken in connection with sensitization to the hapten diphenylcyclopropenone (DPC). The CDR3 region has the DNA TGTGCCAGCATCTTCAGCCGGGACACCGTGCGGACCCAGTACTTC. Translation gives CASIFSRDTVRTQYF. The full variable domain, completed using reference TRBV2 and TRBJ2-5, is EPEVTQTPSHQVTQMGQEVILRCVPISNHLYFYWYRQILGQKVEFLVSFYNNEISEKSEIFDDQFSVERPDGSNFTLKIRSTKLEDSAMYFCASIFSRDTVRTQYFGPGTRLLVL.